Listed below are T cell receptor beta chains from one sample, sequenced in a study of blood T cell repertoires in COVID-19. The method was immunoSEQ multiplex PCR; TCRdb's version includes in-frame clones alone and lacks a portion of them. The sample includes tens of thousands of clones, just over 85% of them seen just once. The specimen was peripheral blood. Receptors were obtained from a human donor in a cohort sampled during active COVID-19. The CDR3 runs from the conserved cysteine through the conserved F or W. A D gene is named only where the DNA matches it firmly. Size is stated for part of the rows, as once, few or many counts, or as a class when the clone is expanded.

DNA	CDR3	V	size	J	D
TGTGCCAGCAGCCCCAGTGGCAGGGTTCAGCCCCAGCATTTT	CASSPSGRVQPQHF	TRBV3-1/TRBV3-2	few	TRBJ1-5	.
TGCGCCAGCAGTTCTCCGGGGGAACCAGATACGCAGTATTTT	CASSSPGEPDTQYF	TRBV5-1	.	TRBJ2-3	.
TGTGCCAGCAGTGAAGGGGTCCAGGGCTCCCGACAGCCCCAGCATTTT	CASSEGVQGSRQPQHF	TRBV6-1	.	TRBJ1-5	.
TGTGCCAGCAGTTACTCGAAGGAGGTCACTGAAGCTTTCTTT	CASSYSKEVTEAFF	TRBV6-5	.	TRBJ1-1	.
TGCGCCAGCAGCCGGGGAGCGGCCGTAAATGCCTACAATGAGCAGTTCTTC	CASSRGAAVNAYNEQFF	TRBV5-1	.	TRBJ2-1	.
TGCGCCAGCAGCTTGGCAGCTAGCCAAGAGACCCAGTACTTC	CASSLAASQETQYF	TRBV5-1	.	TRBJ2-5	.
TGTGCCAGCAGTGAAGCGCTTCGGGGGGCGGGTGGCTACACCTTC	CASSEALRGAGGYTF	TRBV2	.	TRBJ1-2	.
TGTGCCAGCAGCCAAAAGGGAAAAGGACTAGCGGGGGGGTCGGAGACCCAGTACTTC	CASSQKGKGLAGGSETQYF	TRBV4-2	once	TRBJ2-5	TRBD2
TGTGCCAGCAGTCCCCGGGGGGGCGAAAAACTGTTTTTT	CASSPRGGEKLFF	TRBV12-3/TRBV12-4	.	TRBJ1-4	.
TGTGCCAGCAGATCGGGAGGGTGGGACACCGGGGAGCTGTTTTTT	CASRSGGWDTGELFF	TRBV7-8	.	TRBJ2-2	TRBD2
TGTGCCAGCAGAAGCCCGGGACACGACGAGCAGTACTTC	CASRSPGHDEQYF	TRBV12-3/TRBV12-4	.	TRBJ2-7	.
TGCGCCAGCAGCTCACGGACAGGGAACACCGGGGAGCTGTTTTTT	CASSSRTGNTGELFF	TRBV5-1	once	TRBJ2-2	TRBD1
TGTGCCAGCAGCTTACAGGGTCGTGCAGATACGCAGTATTTT	CASSLQGRADTQYF	TRBV5-8	.	TRBJ2-3	.
TGTGCCAGCAGGAGCAGGGGGTTTGGGTACGAGCAGTACTTC	CASRSRGFGYEQYF	TRBV6-6	.	TRBJ2-7	TRBD1
TGTGCCAGCAGCCCCGGACAGGGACCTGGAAACACCATATATTTT	CASSPGQGPGNTIYF	TRBV11-3	few	TRBJ1-3	TRBD1
TGTGCCAGTAGCAAAAAGAGTCCGGGACAGGGGGCCTACAATGAGCAGTTCTTC	CASSKKSPGQGAYNEQFF	TRBV19	.	TRBJ2-1	TRBD1
TGTGCCAGCAGCTTGAGTCTCGGACAGTTCTACGAGCAGTACTTC	CASSLSLGQFYEQYF	TRBV5-5	.	TRBJ2-7	.
TGCGCCAGCAGCCTGAACTCACAGGGGACCCTTAATTCACCCCTCCACTTT	CASSLNSQGTLNSPLHF	TRBV4-3	.	TRBJ1-6	TRBD1
TGTGCCAGCCCAAGACAGGGCGGCACTGAAGCTTTCTTT	CASPRQGGTEAFF	TRBV6-5	.	TRBJ1-1	TRBD1
TGTGCCACCAGCAGAGATCTGGGGGCGGACACTGAAGCTTTCTTT	CATSRDLGADTEAFF	TRBV15	.	TRBJ1-1	.
TGTGCCAGCAGCTTTACAGGCGGCAATGGCTACACCTTC	CASSFTGGNGYTF	TRBV5-4	.	TRBJ1-2	.
TGTGCCGGCAGTTCTGCCCTGCCAGGCTCCCTTGAAAAACTGTTTTTT	CAGSSALPGSLEKLFF	TRBV6-5	.	TRBJ1-4	.
TGTGCCAGCAGTTTGGGGGGGGCAAGTGGCTACACCTTC	CASSLGGASGYTF	TRBV12-3/TRBV12-4	.	TRBJ1-2	.
TGTGCCAGCAGCAAGACAGGGGGCGAGGCCCCCACTGAAGCTTTCTTT	CASSKTGGEAPTEAFF	TRBV5-6	.	TRBJ1-1	TRBD1
TGTGCCAGCAGCCCCGATACACCCAGGACAGGGGTAAACGAGCAGTACTTC	CASSPDTPRTGVNEQYF	TRBV11-2	.	TRBJ2-7	TRBD1
TGTGCCAGCAGCCCCGCCGGGACTCCCTCCTACGAGCAGTACTTC	CASSPAGTPSYEQYF	TRBV5-4	.	TRBJ2-7	.
TGTGCCAGCTCACTCACGGGGGGTTACGAGCAGTACTTC	CASSLTGGYEQYF	TRBV18	.	TRBJ2-7	TRBD2
TGCAGCGTTGGTACTTCAGGGATGGGGGGCTACACCTTC	CSVGTSGMGGYTF	TRBV29-1	.	TRBJ1-2	.
TGTGCCAGCAGCCCGACAGGGCCCTACGAGCAGTACTTC	CASSPTGPYEQYF	TRBV11-3	once	TRBJ2-7	TRBD1
TGTGCCCCCCAACAGGGGCTGAACACTGAAGCTTTCTTT	CAPQQGLNTEAFF	TRBV9	.	TRBJ1-1	TRBD1
TGTGCCAGCAGCCCAAAAGGGGGCGAGTACCAAGAGACCCAGTACTTC	CASSPKGGEYQETQYF	TRBV4-2	.	TRBJ2-5	TRBD1
TGTGCCAGCAACCCCCTCCAGACAGGGAACTATGGCTACACCTTC	CASNPLQTGNYGYTF	TRBV6-6	.	TRBJ1-2	TRBD1
TGTGCCAGCAGCCAAGAAGCCCTGGACAGGGCGAAGTACTTC	CASSQEALDRAKYF	TRBV3-1/TRBV3-2	.	TRBJ2-7	TRBD1
TGTGCCAGCAGCCGTGCCGGGGGTAGTACAGATACGCAGTATTTT	CASSRAGGSTDTQYF	TRBV7-3	.	TRBJ2-3	.
TGTGCCAGCAGTTTAGGACAGGGGCGGGGTAAACTGTTTTTT	CASSLGQGRGKLFF	TRBV28	.	TRBJ1-4	TRBD1
TGTGCCAGCAGCCAACGAGCAGGGCCAAATAATTCACCCCTCCACTTT	CASSQRAGPNNSPLHF	TRBV3-1/TRBV3-2	few	TRBJ1-6	.
TGTGCCAGCAGTCCCCTCGACAGCTCTGGCTACACCTTC	CASSPLDSSGYTF	TRBV27	.	TRBJ1-2	.